These 8 T cell receptor beta chains share one sample of origin, sequenced in a study of blood T cell repertoires in COVID-19. Clones were read by immunoSEQ multiplex PCR, and TCRdb kept only the in-frame ones, dropping some. The table includes some 240,000 clones, approximately 80% detected once. The sequencing input was peripheral blood. Receptors were obtained from a middle-aged woman who had recovered from COVID-19.

The table lists this clone with a few counts. The V and J genes are TRBV2 and TRBJ1-1, with D perhaps TRBD1 (5 bases). The CDR3 runs 12 residues. V dropped 6 bases and J dropped 6 bases, with 11 bases sitting between them. Germline V gene data show CDR1 as SNHLY and CDR2 as FYNNEI. CDR3 nucleotides: TGTGCCAGCAGCGGGGGTAGTGCTGAAGCTTTCTTT. Its protein is CASSGGSAEAFF.

The V call is TRBV7-2, the J call TRBJ2-3; D is possibly TRBD1 (6 bases). The ends were cut back, 2 bases at V and 5 bases at J, with 11 bases in the middle. The CDR3 spans 14 residues. Germline CDR1 reads SGHTA; CDR2 reads FQGNSA. CDR3 amino acids: CASSLPGQLDTQYF. For the CDR3, the DNA is TGTGCCAGCAGCTTACCAGGACAGTTAGATACGCAGTATTTT.

The gene calls are TRBV4-1 and TRBJ2-7; 8 bases fit TRBD1. The junction had 8 bases not matched to a gene; V was cut back by 5 bases and J by 5 bases. The length of the CDR3 is 14 residues. Per the germline V gene, CDR1 is MGHRA and CDR2 is YSYEKL. Here the CDR3 reads CASSSGQGINEQYF. CDR3 coding DNA: TGCGCCAGCAGCTCAGGACAGGGAATCAACGAGCAGTACTTC.

The chain couples TRBV27 to TRBJ1-2, with TRBD1 matching over 9 bases. This CDR3 has 18 amino acids. With V trimmed by 8 bases and J by 0 bases, 16 bases remained unmatched. From germline, CDR1 is MNHEY and CDR2 SMNVEV (reference sequence). This CDR3 reads CASLPFWDRVKANYGYTF. In DNA form, the CDR3 reads TGTGCCAGCCTTCCGTTCTGGGACAGGGTAAAAGCTAACTATGGCTACACCTTC.

This clone was detected only a few times. The V gene is TRBV11-2, the J gene TRBJ1-1, with D maybe TRBD1 (5 bases). Germline assignment: CDR1 SGHAT and CDR2 FQNNGV. The length of the CDR3 is 15 residues. V dropped 7 bases and J dropped 4 bases, with 19 bases sitting between them. CDR3 residues: CASTLNRGRATEAFF. For the CDR3, the DNA is TGTGCCAGCACCCTGAACCGGGGGAGGGCCACTGAAGCTTTCTTT.

The V and J genes are TRBV2 and TRBJ1-5; D remains unclear. The CDR3 is 16 amino acids. In germline, CDR1 is SNHLY, CDR2 FYNNEI. V lost 4 bases and J lost 4, with 17 bases in between. The CDR3 bases are TGTGCCAGCAGTGGGTGGGGAGACACTGTAAATCAGCCCCAGCATTTT. Protein product: CASSGWGDTVNQPQHF.

This chain uses TRBV4-2 with TRBJ2-1; 13 bases align to TRBD2. The J segment lost 7 bases and the V segment lost 4 bases, leaving 4 bases of the junction unmatched. Germline V gene sequence: CDR1 LGHNA, CDR2 YNFKEQ. The CDR3 is made up of 15 amino acids. CDR3 DNA sequence: TGTGCCAGCAGCCGGACTAGCGGGGGATTGAATGAGCAGTTCTTC. Translated, it gives CASSRTSGGLNEQFF.

In its sample, this clone was seen a few times. This chain links TRBV10-3 with TRBJ2-3; the D gene is possibly TRBD2 (6 bases). This CDR3 region has 14 residues. With 0 bases removed from V and 3 bases from J, the gap between germline ends came to 7 bases. Germline lookup yields CDR1 ENHRY and CDR2 SYGVKD. The CDR3 nucleotides read TGTGCCATCAGTGAGTCCGGGGGAACAGATACGCAGTATTTT. Translation gives CAISESGGTDTQYF.